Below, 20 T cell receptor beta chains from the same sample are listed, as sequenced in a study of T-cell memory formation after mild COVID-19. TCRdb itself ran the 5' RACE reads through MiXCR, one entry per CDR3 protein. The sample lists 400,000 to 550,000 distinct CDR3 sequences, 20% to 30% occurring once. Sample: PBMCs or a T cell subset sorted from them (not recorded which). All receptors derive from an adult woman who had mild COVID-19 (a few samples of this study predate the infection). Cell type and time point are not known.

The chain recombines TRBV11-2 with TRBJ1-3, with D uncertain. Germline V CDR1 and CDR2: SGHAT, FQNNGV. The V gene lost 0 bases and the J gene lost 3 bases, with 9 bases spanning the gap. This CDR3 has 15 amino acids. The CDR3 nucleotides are TGTGCCAGCAGCTTAGATTACGGGGATGGAAACACCATATATTTT. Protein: CASSLDYGDGNTIYF.

CDR3 sequence: CASSLKGLGEQFF. The CDR3 DNA follows: TGTGCCAGCAGCTTGAAGGGCCTCGGGGAGCAGTTCTTC. This sequence joins TRBV5-4 and TRBJ2-1; D remains unclear. This CDR3 region has 13 residues. Trimming left V 1 base short and J 10 bases short, with 12 bases between. Germline V gene data show CDR1 as SGHNT and CDR2 as YYREEE (reference sequence).

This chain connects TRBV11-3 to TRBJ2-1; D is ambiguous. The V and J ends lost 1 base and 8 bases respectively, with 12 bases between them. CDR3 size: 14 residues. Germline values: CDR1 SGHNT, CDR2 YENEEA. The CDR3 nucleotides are TGTGCCAGCAGCTTAGTTGAGAGTTCGGATGAGCAGTTCTTC. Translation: CASSLVESSDEQFF.

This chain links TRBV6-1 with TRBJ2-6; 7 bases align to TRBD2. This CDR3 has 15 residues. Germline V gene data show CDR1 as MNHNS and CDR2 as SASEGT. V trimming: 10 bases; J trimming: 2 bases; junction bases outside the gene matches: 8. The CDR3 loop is CAIDRGGAGANVLTF. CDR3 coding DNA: TGTGCCATCGACCGCGGGGGAGCTGGGGCCAACGTCCTGACTTTC.

In nucleotides, the CDR3 is TGCAGCCTCGGGACATCCTATGGCTACACCTTC. It translates to CSLGTSYGYTF. The chain recombines TRBV29-1 with TRBJ1-2, with a possible D match to TRBD1 (6 bases). The ends were cut back, 8 bases at V and 4 bases at J, with 11 bases in the middle. The CDR3 has 11 residues. Germline V lookup: CDR1 SQVTM, CDR2 ANQGSEA.

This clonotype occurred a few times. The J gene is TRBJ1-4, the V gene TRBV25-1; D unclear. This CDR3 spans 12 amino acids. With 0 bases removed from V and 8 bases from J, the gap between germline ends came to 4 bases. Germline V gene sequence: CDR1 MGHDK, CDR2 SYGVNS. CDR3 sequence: CASSEYEEKLFF. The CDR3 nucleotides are TGTGCCAGCAGTGAATATGAAGAAAAACTGTTTTTT.

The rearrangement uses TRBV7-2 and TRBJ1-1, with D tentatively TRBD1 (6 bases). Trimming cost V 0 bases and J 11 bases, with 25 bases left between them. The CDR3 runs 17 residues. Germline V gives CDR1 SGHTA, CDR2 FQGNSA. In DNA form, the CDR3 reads TGTGCCAGCAGCTTAGCCCTAGTAAAACTTGGACAGTCGGCGGCTTTCTTT. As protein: CASSLALVKLGQSAAFF.

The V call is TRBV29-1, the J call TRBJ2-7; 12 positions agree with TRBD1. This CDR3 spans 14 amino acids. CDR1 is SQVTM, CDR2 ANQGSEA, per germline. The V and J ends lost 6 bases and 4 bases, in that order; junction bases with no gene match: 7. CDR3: CSVEGQGAKYEQYF. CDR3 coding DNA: TGCAGCGTGGAGGGACAGGGGGCGAAATACGAGCAGTACTTC.

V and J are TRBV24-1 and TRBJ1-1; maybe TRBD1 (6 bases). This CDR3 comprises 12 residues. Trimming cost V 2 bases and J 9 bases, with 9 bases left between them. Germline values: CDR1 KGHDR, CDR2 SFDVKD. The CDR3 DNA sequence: TGTGCCACCAGTGATTCCGGGACACAAGCTTTCTTT. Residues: CATSDSGTQAFF.

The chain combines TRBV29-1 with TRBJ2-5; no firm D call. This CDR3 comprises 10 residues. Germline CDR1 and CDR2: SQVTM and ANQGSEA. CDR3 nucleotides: TGCACCACTCGGAAGGAGACCCAGTACTTC. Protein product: CTTRKETQYF.

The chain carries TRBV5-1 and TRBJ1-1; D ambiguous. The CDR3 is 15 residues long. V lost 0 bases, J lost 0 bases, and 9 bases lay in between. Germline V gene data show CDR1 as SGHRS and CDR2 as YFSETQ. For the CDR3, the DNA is TGCGCCAGCAGCTTGGTGTCAGACATGAACACTGAAGCTTTCTTT. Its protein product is CASSLVSDMNTEAFF. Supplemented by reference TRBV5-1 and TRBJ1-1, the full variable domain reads KAGVTQTPRYLIKTRGQQVTLSCSPISGHRSVSWYQQTPGQGLQFLFEYFSETQRNKGNFPGRFSGRQFSNSRSEMNVSTLELGDSALYLCASSLVSDMNTEAFFGQGTRLTVV.

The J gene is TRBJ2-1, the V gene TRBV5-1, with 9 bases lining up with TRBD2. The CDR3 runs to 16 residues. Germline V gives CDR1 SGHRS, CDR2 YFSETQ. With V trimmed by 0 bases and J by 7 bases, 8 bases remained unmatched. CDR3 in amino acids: CASSLGGSSGSNEQFF. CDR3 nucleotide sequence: TGCGCCAGCAGCTTGGGGGGGAGTAGCGGGAGTAATGAGCAGTTCTTC.

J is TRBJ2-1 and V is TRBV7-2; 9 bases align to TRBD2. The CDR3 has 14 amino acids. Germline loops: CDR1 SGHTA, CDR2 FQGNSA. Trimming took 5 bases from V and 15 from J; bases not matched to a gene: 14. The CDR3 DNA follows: TGTGCCAGCAGCGGTGGGGCGGGAGGGGTGAAGTGGTTCTTC. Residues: CASSGGAGGVKWFF.

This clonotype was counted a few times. The CDR3, as DNA: TGTGCCAGCAGTCCCTACCGACTCCTAGCGGGAGGACGGGAGGGTGAGCAGTTCTTC. Residues: CASSPYRLLAGGREGEQFF. The chain is built from TRBV12-3 or TRBV12-4 and TRBJ2-1, with 11 bases matching TRBD2. The CDR3 sequence is 19 residues long. The junction had 21 bases not matched to a gene; V was cut back by 5 bases and J by 9 bases.

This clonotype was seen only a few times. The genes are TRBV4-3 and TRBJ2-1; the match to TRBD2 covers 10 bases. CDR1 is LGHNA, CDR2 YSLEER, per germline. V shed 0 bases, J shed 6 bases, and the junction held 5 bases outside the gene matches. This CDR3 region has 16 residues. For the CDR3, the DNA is TGCGCCAGCAGCCAAGATTATTCTAGCGGGAGCAATGAGCAGTTCTTC. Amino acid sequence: CASSQDYSSGSNEQFF.

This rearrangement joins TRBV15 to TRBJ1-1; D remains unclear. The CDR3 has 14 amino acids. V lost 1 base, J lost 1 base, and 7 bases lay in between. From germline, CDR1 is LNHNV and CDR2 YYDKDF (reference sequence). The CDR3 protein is CATSRALENTEAFF. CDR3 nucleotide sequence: TGTGCCACCAGCAGAGCCCTGGAGAACACTGAAGCTTTCTTT.

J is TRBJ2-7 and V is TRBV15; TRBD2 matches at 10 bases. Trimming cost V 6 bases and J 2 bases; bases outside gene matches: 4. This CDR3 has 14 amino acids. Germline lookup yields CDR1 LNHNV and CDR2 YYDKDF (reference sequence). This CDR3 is CATRKAGGPYEQYF. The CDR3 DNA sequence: TGTGCCACCAGAAAAGCGGGAGGGCCCTACGAGCAGTACTTC.

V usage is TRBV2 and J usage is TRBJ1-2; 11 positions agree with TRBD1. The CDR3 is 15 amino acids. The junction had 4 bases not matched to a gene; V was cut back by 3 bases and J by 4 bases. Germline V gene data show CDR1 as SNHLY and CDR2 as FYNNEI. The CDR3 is CASSEGQGGSYGYTF. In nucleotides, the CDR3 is TGTGCCAGCAGTGAGGGACAGGGGGGTTCCTATGGCTACACCTTC.

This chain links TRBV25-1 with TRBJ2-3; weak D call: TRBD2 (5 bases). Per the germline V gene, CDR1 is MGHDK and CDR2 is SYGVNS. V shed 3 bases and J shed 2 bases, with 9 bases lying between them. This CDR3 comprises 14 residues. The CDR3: CASSETTFTDTQYF. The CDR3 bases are TGTGCCAGCAGTGAGACTACTTTCACAGATACGCAGTATTTT.

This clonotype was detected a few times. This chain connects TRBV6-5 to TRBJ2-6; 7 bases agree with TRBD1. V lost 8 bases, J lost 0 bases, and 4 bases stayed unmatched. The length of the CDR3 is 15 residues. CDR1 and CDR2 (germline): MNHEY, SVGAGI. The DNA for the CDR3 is TGTGCCAGCGGGACAGCTATCTCTGGGGCCAACGTCCTGACTTTC. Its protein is CASGTAISGANVLTF.